This T cell receptor beta chain was sequenced during a study of shared clonotypes between healthy human individuals. Germline lookup yields CDR1 MRHNA and CDR2 SNTAGT. The CDR3 is 18 residues long. The trim removed 0 bases at V and 6 bases at J, leaving 13 bases unmatched. Concerning this clone: As yet, its antigen is unknown.

Study-wide results and caveats: It was only blood that was sampled, and tissue repertoires likely differ.

Data came from immunoSEQ multiplex PCR; TCRdb stores just in-frame clones and leaves some out. Of over a million clones listed, 95% to 97% are singletons. What was sequenced was naive CD4+ T cells sorted from blood. As to subset: CD45RA+ positively selected. This rearrangement joins TRBV6-4 to TRBJ2-2, with TRBD1 identical over 7 bases. The source is a man aged 25 to 40 in good health. CDR3 amino acids: CASSDSFRRGRGAGELFF. The CDR3 bases are TGTGCCAGCAGTGACTCTTTTCGAAGGGGGCGAGGAGCCGGGGAGCTGTTTTTT.